Following are 27 T cell receptor beta chains from one sample sequenced in a study of T-cell reconstitution after alpha-beta-depleted transplantation in children. It was with unique molecular identifiers that the TCRbeta library was prepared. TCRdb itself ran the PCR reads through MiXCR, one entry per CDR3 protein. Of more than 400,000 distinct CDR3 sequences listed, over 40% are singletons. The sequenced sample was PBMCs, obtained before TCRalphabeta/CD19-depleted stem cell transplant. These receptors were collected from a girl aged 2-10 years with aplastic anemia, due to receive a stem cell transplant.

The chain has TRBV6-1 and TRBJ2-3; unclear D gene. Germline-derived CDR1 and CDR2 are MNHNS and SASEGT. Trimming took 5 bases from V and 3 from J, leaving 12 bases between them. There are 14 residues in the CDR3. The CDR3 here is CASSPGRPTDTQYF. Here the CDR3 DNA reads TGTGCCAGCAGTCCCGGACGTCCGACAGATACGCAGTATTTT.

The rearrangement joins TRBV25-1 to TRBJ2-7; 7 positions match TRBD1. V lost 8 bases to trimming and J lost 3 bases; unmatched junction nucleotides: 10. The CDR3 is made up of 14 amino acids. Per germline, CDR1 MGHDK and CDR2 SYGVNS. The CDR3 is CASGHRGNLYEQYF. The CDR3 DNA follows: TGTGCCAGCGGCCACAGGGGAAACCTCTACGAGCAGTACTTC.

This clonotype was observed a single time. The V and J genes are TRBV15 and TRBJ1-5; weak D call: TRBD1 (5 bases). Germline values: CDR1 LNHNV, CDR2 YYDKDF (reference sequence). V was clipped by 5 bases and J by 7 bases, with 12 bases between them. This CDR3 has 13 amino acids. The CDR3 protein is CATSLGREQPQHF. The CDR3 nucleotides are TGTGCCACCAGCCTGGGCAGGGAGCAGCCCCAGCATTTT.

This clonotype occurred many times. The chain couples TRBV24-1 to TRBJ2-1, with 13 bases matching TRBD2. The junction had 5 bases not matched to a gene; V was cut back by 4 bases and J by 6 bases. This CDR3 comprises 16 residues. CDR1 and CDR2 from the germline V gene are KGHDR and SFDVKD. CDR3 nucleotides: TGTGCCACCAGTGACCCACTAGCGGGAGGGGGCAATGAGCAGTTCTTC. Amino acids: CATSDPLAGGGNEQFF.

This clonotype was seen a few times. This chain joins TRBV27 and TRBJ1-4; no firm D call. The CDR3 covers 15 residues. The germline CDR1 and CDR2 sequences are MNHEY and SMNVEV (reference sequence). Trimming removed 3 bases at V and 4 bases at J, with 12 bases between. CDR3 sequence (DNA): TGTGCCAGCAGTTTCGAGTGGGCGGGTAATGAAAAACTGTTTTTT. Translated, it gives CASSFEWAGNEKLFF.

In its sample, this clonotype was seen many times. J is TRBJ2-1 and V is TRBV14, with a weak D call TRBD2 (6 bases). The V end lost 4 bases, the J end lost 10 bases, and 14 bases lay between the germline ends. Germline V gene lookup returns CDR1 SGHDN and CDR2 FVKESK. This CDR3 is built from 13 residues. CDR3 sequence: CASSPRAGREQFF. CDR3 nucleotide sequence: TGTGCCAGCAGCCCTCGAGCGGGCCGAGAGCAGTTCTTC.

V gene TRBV4-1 combines with J gene TRBJ2-7; D gene unclear. The CDR3 consists of 13 residues. Germline CDR1 reads MGHRA; CDR2 reads YSYEKL. V lost 0 bases and J lost 7, with 10 bases in between. The CDR3 coding sequence is TGCGCCAGCAGCCAAGATCCTTCTGATGAGCAGTACTTC. Translated: CASSQDPSDEQYF.

V and J are TRBV27 and TRBJ2-3; a possible D gene is TRBD2 (6 bases). The CDR3 contains 14 residues. The V and J ends lost 8 bases and 2 bases respectively, with 14 bases between them. Germline V CDR1 and CDR2: MNHEY, SMNVEV (reference sequence). CDR3 region: CASSVAEYTDTQYF. The CDR3, as DNA: TGTGCCAGCTCCGTAGCGGAATACACAGATACGCAGTATTTT.

This clonotype has a single count. A read error may account for a junction end that differs from germline. The rearrangement uses TRBV20-1 and TRBJ2-2; 7 positions match TRBD2. The CDR3 has 18 residues. Germline V gene lookup returns CDR1 DFQATT and CDR2 SNEGSKA (reference sequence). The CDR3 DNA reads TGCTGTGCCAGCTTCAGCGGGATATGGGGGGGAGCAAACGGGGAGCTGTTTTTT. It specifies CCASFSGIWGGANGELFF.

The chain carries TRBV5-4 and TRBJ2-7; 11 bases line up with TRBD2. V lost 4 bases and J lost 5; bases outside the gene matches: 8. Germline lookup yields CDR1 SGHNT and CDR2 YYREEE (reference sequence). The CDR3 totals 15 residues. Here the CDR3 DNA reads TGTGCCAGCAGCGGACCGACTAGCGGGACGAACGAGCAGTACTTC. Translating it yields CASSGPTSGTNEQYF.

This clonotype was seen at least ten times. The chain joins TRBV20-1 to TRBJ2-1; no reliable D call. The CDR3 loop spans 15 amino acids. V was trimmed by 0 bases and J by 2 bases, leaving 11 bases between them. Germline-derived CDR1 and CDR2 are DFQATT and SNEGSKA (reference sequence). CDR3 loop: CSARDRIRPYNEQFF. CDR3 nucleotides: TGCAGTGCTAGAGATCGAATACGGCCCTACAATGAGCAGTTCTTC.

This clonotype was counted at least ten times. The chain links TRBV20-1 to TRBJ1-4; D ambiguous. Between the trimmed V and J ends, which lost 7 bases and 0 bases, there was a span of 6 bases. There are 12 residues in the CDR3. The V gene's germline CDR1 is DFQATT and CDR2 SNEGSKA (reference sequence). CDR3 in DNA: TGCAGTGTTCCAGCAACTAATGAAAAACTGTTTTTT. Its protein is CSVPATNEKLFF.

This clonotype was detected ten times or more. The chain couples TRBV27 to TRBJ1-2, with TRBD1 matching 9 bases. CDR1 is MNHEY and CDR2 is SMNVEV in the germline V gene (reference sequence). The CDR3 runs to 13 residues. J was trimmed by 7 bases and V by 6 bases; bases with no gene match: 6. The CDR3 is CASSLQGAFGYTF. CDR3 in DNA: TGTGCCAGCAGCCTACAGGGGGCGTTTGGCTACACCTTC.

This clonotype was found a few times. The chain uses TRBV7-9 and TRBJ1-2; 8 bases line up with TRBD1. Looked up from germline, CDR1 is SEHNR and CDR2 is FQNEAQ (reference sequence). This CDR3 has 14 residues. V lost 5 bases, J lost 6 bases, and 8 bases stayed unmatched. CDR3 coding DNA: TGTGCCAGCAGCGCCGGACAGGGCCAAGATGGCTACACCTTC. It translates to CASSAGQGQDGYTF.

This clonotype occurred many times. The chain recombines TRBV12-3 or TRBV12-4 with TRBJ2-7; TRBD2 might be the D (6 bases). The V and J ends lost 7 bases and 4 bases respectively, with 11 bases between them. The CDR3 consists of 12 residues. CDR3 protein: CASKRAPYEQYF. The CDR3 DNA sequence: TGTGCCAGCAAGCGGGCCCCTTACGAGCAGTACTTC.

The sample holds many counts of this clonotype. The chain recombines TRBV3-1 with TRBJ2-1; a possible D gene is TRBD2 (5 bases). The CDR3 length is 14 residues. Germline V lookup: CDR1 LGHDT, CDR2 YNNKEL (reference sequence). The V end lost 4 bases, the J end lost 9 bases, and 16 bases lay between the germline ends. CDR3 coding DNA: TGTGCCAGCAGCCTAAAGAGGGTAGCTAGTGAGCAGTTCTTC. Translation gives CASSLKRVASEQFF.

The V and J genes are TRBV28 and TRBJ2-3; 12 nucleotides align to TRBD2. The germline V gene encodes CDR1 MDHEN and CDR2 SYDVKM. The CDR3 extends over 17 amino acids. With 5 bases clipped from V and 4 bases from J, the junction kept 10 bases outside the gene matches. Written as DNA, the CDR3 is TGTGCCAGCAGTCCGCCGACCCTAGCGGGAGGGCCAGATACGCAGTATTTT. Translated, it gives CASSPPTLAGGPDTQYF.

There are many counts of this clonotype. The chain carries TRBV7-2 and TRBJ1-2, with D possibly matching TRBD1 (6 bases). Trimming took off 1 base at V and 3 bases at J, with 9 bases between the two ends. The CDR3 extends over 14 amino acids. Germline assignment: CDR1 SGHTA and CDR2 FQGNSA. DNA for the CDR3: TGTGCCAGCAGCTTAGGTCCAGGGGACTATGGCTACACCTTC. Translated, it gives CASSLGPGDYGYTF.

Only a few counts were recorded for this clonotype. The CDR3 coding sequence is TGTGCCAGCAGTCCGAACAGAGAGGGCTACACCTTC. It is translated as CASSPNREGYTF. The chain combines TRBV27 with TRBJ1-2, with D unresolved. The CDR3 is 12 residues long. Per the germline V gene, CDR1 is MNHEY and CDR2 is SMNVEV (reference sequence). V dropped 5 bases and J dropped 8 bases, with 12 bases sitting between them.

V is TRBV5-6 and J is TRBJ2-1; TRBD2 matches at 7 bases. The length of the CDR3 is 12 residues. V lost 0 bases and J lost 15; bases outside the gene matches: 6. The germline V gene encodes CDR1 SGHDT and CDR2 YYEEEE. The CDR3 DNA sequence: TGTGCCAGCAGCTTGGGACGGGAGGATTCGTTCTTC. Translating it yields CASSLGREDSFF.

This chain links TRBV7-3 with TRBJ2-1; no firm D call. From germline, CDR1 is SGHTA and CDR2 FQGTGA. Trimming pared 1 base from V and 5 bases from J, leaving 9 bases between. The CDR3 runs to 14 residues. The CDR3 sequence is CASSLSPANNEQFF. The CDR3 DNA sequence: TGTGCCAGCAGCTTAAGCCCAGCCAACAATGAGCAGTTCTTC.

This clonotype was picked up a small number of times. This rearrangement joins TRBV20-1 to TRBJ1-2; the D gene is possibly TRBD1 (5 bases). The CDR3 consists of 13 residues. Germline lookup yields CDR1 DFQATT and CDR2 SNEGSKA (reference sequence). Trimming removed 0 bases at V and 2 bases at J, with 7 bases between. The CDR3 region has the DNA TGCAGTGCTAGAGAGGGACGGAACTATGGCTACACCTTC. It is translated as CSAREGRNYGYTF.

J is TRBJ2-1 and V is TRBV29-1, with 7 bases matching TRBD2. The CDR3 has 15 residues. Germline values: CDR1 SQVTM, CDR2 ANQGSEA. J gave up 8 bases and V 0 bases, and 10 bases lay outside the gene matches. CDR3 amino acids: CSVEDGGGSRDEQFF. In DNA, the CDR3 is TGCAGCGTTGAAGACGGAGGCGGGAGTAGGGATGAGCAGTTCTTC.

The rearrangement joins TRBV6-5 to TRBJ2-1; TRBD2 matches 9 bases. Germline trimming cut 7 bases from V and 5 bases from J; bases unmatched to any gene: 12. The length of the CDR3 is 16 residues. Germline V CDR1 and CDR2: MNHEY, SVGAGI. CDR3 residues: CASTLAGSGSDNEQFF. The CDR3 nucleotides are TGTGCCAGCACTTTGGCAGGTAGCGGGAGTGACAATGAGCAGTTCTTC.

The sample holds a few counts of this clonotype. The rearrangement links TRBV20-1 to TRBJ2-5; D possibly corresponds to TRBD1 (6 bases). Germline V gene lookup returns CDR1 DFQATT and CDR2 SNEGSKA (reference sequence). The V and J ends lost 2 bases and 7 bases respectively, with 14 bases between them. CDR3 length: 13 amino acids. As DNA, the CDR3 is TGCAGTGCTAGAACAGGGATAGGTGGGACCCAGTACTTC. It yields the protein CSARTGIGGTQYF.

This clonotype occurred many times. V and J are TRBV4-1 and TRBJ1-1; D unresolved. This CDR3 is built from 13 residues. Trimming stripped 3 bases from V and 1 base from J, with 6 bases between. Germline assignment: CDR1 MGHRA and CDR2 YSYEKL. CDR3 DNA: TGCGCCAGCAGCCAGCAGAGGAACACTGAAGCTTTCTTT. Translating it yields CASSQQRNTEAFF.

The sample holds a few counts of this clonotype. The chain carries TRBV4-2 and TRBJ2-3, with 7 bases matching TRBD2. CDR3 length: 14 amino acids. Germline loops: CDR1 LGHNA, CDR2 YNFKEQ. With V trimmed by 5 bases and J by 2 bases, 4 bases remained unmatched. CDR3 in amino acids: CASSYGLDTDTQYF. Written as DNA, the CDR3 is TGTGCCAGCAGCTACGGACTAGACACAGATACGCAGTATTTT.